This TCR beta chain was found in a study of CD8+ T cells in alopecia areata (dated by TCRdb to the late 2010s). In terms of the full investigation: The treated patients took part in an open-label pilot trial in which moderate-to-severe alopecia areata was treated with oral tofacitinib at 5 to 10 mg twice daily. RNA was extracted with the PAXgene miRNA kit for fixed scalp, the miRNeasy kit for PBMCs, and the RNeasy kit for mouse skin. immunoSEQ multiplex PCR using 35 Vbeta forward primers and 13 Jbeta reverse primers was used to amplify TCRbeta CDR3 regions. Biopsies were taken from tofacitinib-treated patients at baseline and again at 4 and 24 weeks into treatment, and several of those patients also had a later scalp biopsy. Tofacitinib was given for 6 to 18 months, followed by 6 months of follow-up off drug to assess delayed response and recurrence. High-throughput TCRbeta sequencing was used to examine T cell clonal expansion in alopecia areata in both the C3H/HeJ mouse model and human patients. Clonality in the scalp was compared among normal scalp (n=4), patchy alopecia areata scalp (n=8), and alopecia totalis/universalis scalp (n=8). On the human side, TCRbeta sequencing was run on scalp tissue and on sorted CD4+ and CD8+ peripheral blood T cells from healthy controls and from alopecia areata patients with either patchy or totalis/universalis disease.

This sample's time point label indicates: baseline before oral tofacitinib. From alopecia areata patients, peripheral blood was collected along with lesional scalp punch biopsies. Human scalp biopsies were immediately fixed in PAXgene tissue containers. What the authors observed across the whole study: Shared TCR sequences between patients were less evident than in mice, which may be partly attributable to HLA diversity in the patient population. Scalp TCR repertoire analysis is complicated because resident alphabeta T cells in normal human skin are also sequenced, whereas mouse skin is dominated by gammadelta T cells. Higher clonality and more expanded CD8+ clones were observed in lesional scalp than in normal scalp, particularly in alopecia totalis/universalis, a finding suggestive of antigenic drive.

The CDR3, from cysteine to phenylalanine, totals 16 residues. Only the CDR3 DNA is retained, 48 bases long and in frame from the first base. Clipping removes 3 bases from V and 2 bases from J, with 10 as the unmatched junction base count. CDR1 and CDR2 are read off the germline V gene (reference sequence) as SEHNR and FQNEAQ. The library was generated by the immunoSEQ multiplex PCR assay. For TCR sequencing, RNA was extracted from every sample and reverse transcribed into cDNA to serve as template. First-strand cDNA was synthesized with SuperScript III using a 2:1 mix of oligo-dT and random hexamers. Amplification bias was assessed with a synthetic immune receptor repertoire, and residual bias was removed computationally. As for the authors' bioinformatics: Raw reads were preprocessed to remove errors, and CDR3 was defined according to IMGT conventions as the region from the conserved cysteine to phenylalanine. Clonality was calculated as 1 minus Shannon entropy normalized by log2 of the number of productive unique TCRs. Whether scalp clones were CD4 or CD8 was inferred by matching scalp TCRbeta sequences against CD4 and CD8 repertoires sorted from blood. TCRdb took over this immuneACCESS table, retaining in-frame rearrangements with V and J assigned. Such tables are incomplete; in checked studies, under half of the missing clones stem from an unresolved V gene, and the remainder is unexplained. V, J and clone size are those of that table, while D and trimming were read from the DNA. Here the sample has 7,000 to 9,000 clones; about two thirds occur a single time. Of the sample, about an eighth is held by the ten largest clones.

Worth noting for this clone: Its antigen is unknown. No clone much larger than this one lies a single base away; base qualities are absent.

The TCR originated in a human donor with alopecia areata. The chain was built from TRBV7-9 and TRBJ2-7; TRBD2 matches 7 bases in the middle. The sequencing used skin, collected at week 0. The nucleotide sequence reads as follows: TGTGCCAGCAGCTTCGGTGGGGGGGATGGGCCCTACGAGCAGTACTTC. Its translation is CASSFGGGDGPYEQYF.